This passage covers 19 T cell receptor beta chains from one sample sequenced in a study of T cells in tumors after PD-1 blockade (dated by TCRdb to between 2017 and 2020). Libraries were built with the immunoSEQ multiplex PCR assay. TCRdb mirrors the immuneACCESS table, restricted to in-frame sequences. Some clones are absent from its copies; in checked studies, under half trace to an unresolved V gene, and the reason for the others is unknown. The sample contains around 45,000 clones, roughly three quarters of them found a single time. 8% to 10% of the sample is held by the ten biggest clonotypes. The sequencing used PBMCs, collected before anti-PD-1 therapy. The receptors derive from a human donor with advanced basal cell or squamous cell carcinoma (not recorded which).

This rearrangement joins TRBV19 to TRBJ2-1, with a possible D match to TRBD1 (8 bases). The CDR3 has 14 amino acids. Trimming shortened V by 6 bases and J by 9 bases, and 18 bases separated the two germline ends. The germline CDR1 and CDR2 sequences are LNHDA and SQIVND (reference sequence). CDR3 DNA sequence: TGTGCCAGTAGCCGACAGGGGAGGGAGGGTGAGCAGTTCTTC. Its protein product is CASSRQGREGEQFF.

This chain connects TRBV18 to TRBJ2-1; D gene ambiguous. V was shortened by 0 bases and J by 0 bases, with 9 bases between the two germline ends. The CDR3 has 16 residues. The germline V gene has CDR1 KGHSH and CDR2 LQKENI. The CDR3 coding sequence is TGTGCCAGCTCACCACCGGGGATCCTCTCCTACAATGAGCAGTTCTTC. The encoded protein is CASSPPGILSYNEQFF.

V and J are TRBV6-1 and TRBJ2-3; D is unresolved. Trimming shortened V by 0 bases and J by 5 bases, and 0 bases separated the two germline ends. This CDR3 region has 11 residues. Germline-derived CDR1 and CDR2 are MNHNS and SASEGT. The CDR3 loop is CASSEADTQYF. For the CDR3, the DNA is TGTGCCAGCAGTGAAGCAGATACGCAGTATTTT.

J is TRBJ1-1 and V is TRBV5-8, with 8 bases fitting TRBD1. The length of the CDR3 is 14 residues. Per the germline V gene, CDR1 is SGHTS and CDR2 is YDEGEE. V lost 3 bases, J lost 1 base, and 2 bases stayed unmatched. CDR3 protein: CASSWGQENTEAFF. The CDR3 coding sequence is TGTGCCAGCAGCTGGGGACAGGAGAACACTGAAGCTTTCTTT.

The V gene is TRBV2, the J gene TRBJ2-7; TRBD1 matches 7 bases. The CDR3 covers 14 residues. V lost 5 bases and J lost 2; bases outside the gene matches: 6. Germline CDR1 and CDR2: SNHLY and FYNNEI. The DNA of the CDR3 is TGTGCCAGCAGTTATTGGACAGGTACCTACGAGCAGTACTTC. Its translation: CASSYWTGTYEQYF.

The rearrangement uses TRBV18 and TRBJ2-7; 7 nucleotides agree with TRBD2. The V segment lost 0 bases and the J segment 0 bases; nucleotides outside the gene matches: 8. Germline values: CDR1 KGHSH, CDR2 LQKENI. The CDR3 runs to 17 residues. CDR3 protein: CASSPPGWGGSSYEQYF. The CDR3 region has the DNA TGTGCCAGCTCACCACCGGGTTGGGGCGGGAGCTCCTACGAGCAGTACTTC.

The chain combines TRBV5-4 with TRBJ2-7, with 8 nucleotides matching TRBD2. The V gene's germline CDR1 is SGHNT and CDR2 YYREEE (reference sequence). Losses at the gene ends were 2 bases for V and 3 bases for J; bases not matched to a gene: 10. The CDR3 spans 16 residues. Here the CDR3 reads CASSFGGWSGGYEQYF. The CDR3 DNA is TGTGCCAGCAGCTTCGGTGGCTGGAGCGGGGGCTACGAGCAGTACTTC. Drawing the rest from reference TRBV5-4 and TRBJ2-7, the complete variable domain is ETGVTQSPTHLIKTRGQQVTLRCSSQSGHNTVSWYQQALGQGPQFIFQYYREEENGRGNFPPRFSGLQFPNYSSELNVNALELDDSALYLCASSFGGWSGGYEQYFGPGTRLTVT.

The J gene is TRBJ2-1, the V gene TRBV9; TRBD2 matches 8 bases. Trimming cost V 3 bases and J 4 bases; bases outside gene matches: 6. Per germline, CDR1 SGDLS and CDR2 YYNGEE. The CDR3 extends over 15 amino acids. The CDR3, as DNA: TGTGCCAGCAGCGCCCGACTAGCGCTATACAATGAGCAGTTCTTC. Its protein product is CASSARLALYNEQFF. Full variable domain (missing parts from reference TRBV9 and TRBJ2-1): DSGVTQTPKHLITATGQRVTLRCSPRSGDLSVYWYQQSLDQGLQFLIQYYNGEERAKGNILERFSAQQFPDLHSELNLSSLELGDSALYFCASSARLALYNEQFFGPGTRLTVL.

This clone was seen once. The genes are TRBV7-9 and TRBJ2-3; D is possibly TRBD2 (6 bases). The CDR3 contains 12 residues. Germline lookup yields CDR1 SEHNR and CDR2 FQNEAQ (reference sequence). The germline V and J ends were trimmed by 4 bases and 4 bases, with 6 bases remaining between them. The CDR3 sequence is CASSWEADTQYF. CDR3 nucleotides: TGTGCCAGCAGCTGGGAGGCAGATACGCAGTATTTT.

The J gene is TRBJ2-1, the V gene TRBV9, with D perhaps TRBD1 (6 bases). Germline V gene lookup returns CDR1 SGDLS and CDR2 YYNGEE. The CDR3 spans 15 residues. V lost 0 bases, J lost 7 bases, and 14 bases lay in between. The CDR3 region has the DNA TGTGCCAGCAGCGTAGTTGGGGGCCACGGGAATGAGCAGTTCTTC. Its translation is CASSVVGGHGNEQFF.

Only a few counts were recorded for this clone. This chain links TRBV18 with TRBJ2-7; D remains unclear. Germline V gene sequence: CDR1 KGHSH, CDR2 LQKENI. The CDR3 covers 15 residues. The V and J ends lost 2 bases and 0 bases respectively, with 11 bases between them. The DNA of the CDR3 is TGTGCCAGCTCACCAGCTAATCCAGGCTCCTACGAGCAGTACTTC. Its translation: CASSPANPGSYEQYF.

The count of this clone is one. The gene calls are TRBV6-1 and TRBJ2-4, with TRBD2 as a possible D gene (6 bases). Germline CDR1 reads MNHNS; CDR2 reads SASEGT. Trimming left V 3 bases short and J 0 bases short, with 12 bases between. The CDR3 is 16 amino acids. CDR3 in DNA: TGTGCCAGCAGTGATACGTGGGGGGTAGCCAAAAACATTCAGTACTTC. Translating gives CASSDTWGVAKNIQYF.

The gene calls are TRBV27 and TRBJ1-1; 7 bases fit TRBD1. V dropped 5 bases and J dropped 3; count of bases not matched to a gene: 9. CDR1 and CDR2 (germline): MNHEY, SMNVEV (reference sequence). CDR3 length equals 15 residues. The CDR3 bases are TGTGCCAGCAGTAACAGGGGTTTTGGGGACACTGAAGCTTTCTTT. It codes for CASSNRGFGDTEAFF.

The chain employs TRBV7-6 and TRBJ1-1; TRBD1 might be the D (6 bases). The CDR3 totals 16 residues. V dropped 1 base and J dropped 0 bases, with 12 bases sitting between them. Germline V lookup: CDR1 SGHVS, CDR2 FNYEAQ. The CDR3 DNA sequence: TGTGCCAGCAGCTTAGGGACAGATAACATGAACACTGAAGCTTTCTTT. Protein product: CASSLGTDNMNTEAFF.

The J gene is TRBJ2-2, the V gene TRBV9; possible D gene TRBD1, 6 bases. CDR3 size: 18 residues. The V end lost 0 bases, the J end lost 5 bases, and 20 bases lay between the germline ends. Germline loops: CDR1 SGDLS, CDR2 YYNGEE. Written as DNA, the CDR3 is TGTGCCAGCAGCGTAGATCGGAGTGGGGGCCGGGGAACCGGGGAGCTGTTTTTT. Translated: CASSVDRSGGRGTGELFF.

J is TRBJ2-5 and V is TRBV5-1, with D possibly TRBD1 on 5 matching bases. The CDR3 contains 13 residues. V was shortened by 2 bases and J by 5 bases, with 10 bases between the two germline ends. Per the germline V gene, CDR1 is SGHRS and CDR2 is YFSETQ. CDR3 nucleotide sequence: TGCGCCAGCAGCTTAGGGGTAACGGAGACCCAGTACTTC. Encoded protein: CASSLGVTETQYF.

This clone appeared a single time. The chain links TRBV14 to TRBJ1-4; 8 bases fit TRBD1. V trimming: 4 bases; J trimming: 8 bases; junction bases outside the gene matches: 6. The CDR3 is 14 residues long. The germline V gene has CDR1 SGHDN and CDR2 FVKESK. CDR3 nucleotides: TGTGCCAGCAGCCCGGGACAGGTGGGGGAAAAACTGTTTTTT. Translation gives CASSPGQVGEKLFF.

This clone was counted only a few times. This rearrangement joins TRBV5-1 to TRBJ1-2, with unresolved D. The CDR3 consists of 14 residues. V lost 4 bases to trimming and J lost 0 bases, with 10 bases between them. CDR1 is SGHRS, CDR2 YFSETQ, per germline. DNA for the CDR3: TGCGCCAGCAGCCCGAGGGCAGCTAACTATGGCTACACCTTC. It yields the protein CASSPRAANYGYTF.

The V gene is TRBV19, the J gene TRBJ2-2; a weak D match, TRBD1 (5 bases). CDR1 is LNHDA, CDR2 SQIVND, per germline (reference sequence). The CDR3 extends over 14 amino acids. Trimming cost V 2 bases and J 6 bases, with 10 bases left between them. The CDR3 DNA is TGTGCCAGTAGTATACAGGGAAATGCCGGGGAGCTGTTTTTT. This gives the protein CASSIQGNAGELFF.